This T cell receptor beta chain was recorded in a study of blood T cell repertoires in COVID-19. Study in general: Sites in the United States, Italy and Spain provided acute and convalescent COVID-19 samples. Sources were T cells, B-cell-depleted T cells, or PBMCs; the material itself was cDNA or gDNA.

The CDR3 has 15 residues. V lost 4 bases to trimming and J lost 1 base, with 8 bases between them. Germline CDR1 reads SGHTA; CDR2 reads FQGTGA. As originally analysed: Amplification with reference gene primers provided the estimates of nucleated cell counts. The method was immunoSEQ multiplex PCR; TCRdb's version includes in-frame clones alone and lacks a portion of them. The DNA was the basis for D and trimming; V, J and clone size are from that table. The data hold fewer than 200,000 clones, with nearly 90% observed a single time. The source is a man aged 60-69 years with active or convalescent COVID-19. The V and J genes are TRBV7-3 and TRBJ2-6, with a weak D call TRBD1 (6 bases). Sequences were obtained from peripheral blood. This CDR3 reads CASSSGQSGANVLTF. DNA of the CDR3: TGTGCCAGCAGCTCCGGACAGTCTGGGGCCAACGTCCTGACTTTC. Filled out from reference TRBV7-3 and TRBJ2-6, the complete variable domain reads GAGVSQTPSNKVTEKGKYVELRCDPISGHTALYWYRQSLGQGPEFLIYFQGTGAADDSGLPNDRFFAVRPEGSVSTLKIQRTERGDSAVYLCASSSGQSGANVLTFGAGSRLTVL.